What follows is one T cell receptor beta chain and its context. This entry is derived from a study of T cells expressing NK-cell markers. The CDR3 runs to 13 residues. CDR1 and CDR2 from the germline V gene are ENHRY and SYGVKD. Reanalyzing the 5' RACE reads, TCRdb keeps one entry per CDR3 protein, without DNA. This table lists about 460,000 distinct CDR3 sequences. The rearrangement links TRBV10-3 to TRBJ2-1. The sequence was obtained from a woman aged 45-65 years in good health. Sequenced sample: blood T cells: a sorted CD56 or NKG2C T cell subset, CD4+ or CD8+ T cells, or bulk PBMC T cells (not recorded which). CDR3 sequence: CAIKGGGYNEQFF.